This T cell receptor (beta chain) is from a study of T cell responses to AZD1222 COVID-19 vaccine. Libraries were prepared by immunoSEQ multiplex PCR; TCRdb keeps only in-frame clonotypes and omits some of them. This table holds about 97,000 clones, approximately 81% found once. Study-wide results and limits: Only a handful of AZD1222 recipients were seropositive at baseline.

Of note for this clone: Its cognate antigen is unknown.

Looked up from germline, CDR1 is KGHDR and CDR2 is SFDVKD. The CDR3 consists of 15 residues. Trimming removed 6 bases from V and 4 bases from J, with 15 bases in between. Source: peripheral blood, taken on day 0 of AZD1222 vaccination. The rearrangement links TRBV24-1 to TRBJ1-5, with D perhaps TRBD1 (5 bases). The clonotype originates from an adult in good health. CDR3 DNA: TGTGCCACCAGTTCAAGCGGGGCAGCAAATCAGCCCCAGCATTTT. Amino acid sequence: CATSSSGAANQPQHF.